These 29 T cell receptor beta chains share one sample of origin, sequenced in a study of blood T cell repertoires in COVID-19. This table comes from immunoSEQ multiplex PCR, and its TCRdb copy is limited to in-frame clones, with some not included. The repertoire holds under 200,000 clones, with 83% as singletons. The sample consisted of PBMCs or T cells enriched from blood (not recorded which). The receptors derive from a woman in her forties or fifties who had recovered from COVID-19.

The chain combines TRBV4-3 with TRBJ2-5, with 7 nucleotides matching TRBD2. V shed 3 bases and J 0 bases; nucleotides not matched to a gene: 4. This CDR3 spans 15 amino acids. CDR1 is LGHNA and CDR2 is YSLEER in the germline V gene. CDR3 nucleotides: TGCGCCAGCAGCCAGGGGACTACGTACCAAGAGACCCAGTACTTC. Amino acid sequence: CASSQGTTYQETQYF.

The CDR3 region has the DNA TGTGCCAGCAGCCAAAATCTATACAATGAGCAGTTCTTC. Translation: CASSQNLYNEQFF. This chain joins TRBV14 and TRBJ2-1; D is ambiguous. The V gene's germline CDR1 is SGHDN and CDR2 FVKESK. The CDR3 contains 13 residues. With 2 bases removed from V and 4 bases from J, the gap between germline ends came to 6 bases.

On this clone itself: The same CDR3 arises from other DNA sequences in this sample as well. This chain links TRBV9 with TRBJ1-4, with D unresolved. The V gene's germline CDR1 is SGDLS and CDR2 YYNGEE. Trimming took 0 bases from V and 2 from J, leaving 5 bases between them. The CDR3 runs to 14 residues. For the CDR3, the DNA is TGTGCCAGCAGCGTAGGCGGGACTAATGAAAAACTGTTTTTT. Translating gives CASSVGGTNEKLFF.

The V and J genes are TRBV7-2 and TRBJ1-1, with D perhaps TRBD1 (5 bases). CDR3 length: 14 amino acids. Trimming left V 1 base short and J 0 bases short, with 6 bases between. Germline loops: CDR1 SGHTA, CDR2 FQGNSA. CDR3 region: CASSLGGLNTEAFF. CDR3 DNA sequence: TGTGCCAGCAGCTTAGGGGGCCTGAACACTGAAGCTTTCTTT.

The chain joins TRBV30 to TRBJ2-5; TRBD2 aligns across 14 bases. The germline gives CDR1 GTSNPN, CDR2 SVGIG (reference sequence). This CDR3 comprises 13 residues. Germline trimming cut 5 bases from V and 7 bases from J; bases unmatched to any gene: 3. The CDR3 nucleotides are TGTGCCTGGGGACTAGCGGGAGGAGGGACCCAGTACTTC. Protein: CAWGLAGGGTQYF.

The chain has TRBV12-3 or TRBV12-4 and TRBJ1-6; no reliable D call. Trimming stripped 1 base from V and 15 bases from J, with 7 bases between. The CDR3 sequence is 11 residues long. CDR3 nucleotides: TGTGCCAGCAGTTTAGATTCAGTCCTCCACTTT. This gives the protein CASSLDSVLHF.

This chain links TRBV18 with TRBJ2-2, with D possibly TRBD2 on 6 matching bases. Germline CDR1 and CDR2: KGHSH and LQKENI. Trimming stripped 0 bases from V and 2 bases from J, with 13 bases between. The CDR3 has 17 amino acids. The CDR3 sequence is CASSPPGTGSNTGELFF. The CDR3 nucleotides read TGTGCCAGCTCACCACCGGGTACCGGGAGTAACACCGGGGAGCTGTTTTTT.

This chain uses TRBV19 with TRBJ2-3; a weak D match, TRBD2 (7 bases). CDR3 length: 20 residues. Trimming stripped 6 bases from V and 0 bases from J, with 28 bases between. Germline V gene sequence: CDR1 LNHDA, CDR2 SQIVND (reference sequence). The CDR3 loop reads CASRPKWVIRGASSTDTQYF. As DNA, the CDR3 is TGTGCCAGTAGGCCAAAATGGGTAATTCGGGGGGCCTCTAGCACAGATACGCAGTATTTT. The variable domain in full, with the rest retrieved from reference TRBV19 and TRBJ2-3, is DGGITQSPKYLFRKEGQNVTLSCEQNLNHDAMYWYRQDPGQGLRLIYYSQIVNDFQKGDIAEGYSVSREKKESFPLTVTSAQKNPTAFYLCASRPKWVIRGASSTDTQYFGPGTRLTVL.

V and J are TRBV28 and TRBJ2-2, with D unresolved. V lost 4 bases, J lost 0 bases, and 6 bases lay in between. The V gene's germline CDR1 is MDHEN and CDR2 SYDVKM. This CDR3 region has 14 residues. The CDR3 reads CASSSRSNTGELFF. The CDR3 DNA follows: TGTGCCAGCAGTTCTAGATCGAACACCGGGGAGCTGTTTTTT.

In this sample, this clone turned up a few times. The chain recombines TRBV11-3 with TRBJ1-6; 7 bases match TRBD1. Germline CDR1 is SGHNT and CDR2 is YENEEA. J lost 7 bases, V lost 5 bases, and 8 bases had no gene match. The CDR3 extends over 15 amino acids. In nucleotides, the CDR3 is TGTGCCAGCAGCCGGACCGGGACAGCCAATTCACCCCTCCACTTT. This translates into CASSRTGTANSPLHF.

This chain's CDR3 is CASRLAGVAKNIQYF. In nucleotides, the CDR3 is TGTGCCAGTAGACTAGCGGGAGTGGCCAAAAACATTCAGTACTTC. The chain recombines TRBV19 with TRBJ2-4, with 11 bases that match TRBD2. Per the germline V gene, CDR1 is LNHDA and CDR2 is SQIVND (reference sequence). The CDR3 contains 15 residues. V gave up 6 bases and J gave up 1 base; unmatched junction bases: 2.

V and J are TRBV5-6 and TRBJ1-2; D gene ambiguous. V was clipped by 6 bases and J by 8 bases, with 17 bases between them. The CDR3 is 13 residues long. From germline, CDR1 is SGHDT and CDR2 YYEEEE. Written as DNA, the CDR3 is TGTGCCAGCACCGCGGGGTATCTCTTGGGCTACACCTTC. Its translation: CASTAGYLLGYTF.

CDR3 sequence: CASHLGRPNEKLFF. The CDR3 region has the DNA TGTGCCAGCCACCTCGGCAGGCCAAATGAAAAACTGTTTTTT. This chain uses TRBV19 with TRBJ1-4; D remains ambiguous. The CDR3 contains 14 residues. Trimming shortened V by 9 bases and J by 5 bases, and 16 bases separated the two germline ends. Germline V gene lookup returns CDR1 LNHDA and CDR2 SQIVND (reference sequence).

This sequence joins TRBV30 and TRBJ1-5, with 9 bases aligning to TRBD1. The trim removed 4 bases at V and 9 bases at J, leaving 13 bases unmatched. Germline V gene lookup returns CDR1 GTSNPN and CDR2 SVGIG (reference sequence). The CDR3 contains 15 residues. CDR3 sequence reads: CAWNRGQGKTWPQHF. CDR3 in DNA: TGTGCCTGGAATAGGGGACAGGGAAAAACTTGGCCCCAGCATTTT.

The chain couples TRBV12-5 to TRBJ1-1, with D perhaps matching TRBD1 (5 bases). The CDR3 is 13 residues long. Deletions cut 6 bases from V and 1 base from J, with 9 bases between. CDR1 is LGHNT and CDR2 is FRNRAP in the germline V gene. The CDR3 DNA reads TGTGCTAGTGGCCGCACAGGGAACACTGAAGCTTTCTTT. Amino acids: CASGRTGNTEAFF.

This sequence joins TRBV12-5 and TRBJ2-5; TRBD2 agrees at 10 bases. V shed 6 bases and J 1 base; nucleotides not matched to a gene: 8. The CDR3 covers 16 residues. The germline V gene has CDR1 LGHNT and CDR2 FRNRAP. This CDR3 is CASGRSVAGGQETQYF. Written as DNA, the CDR3 is TGTGCTAGTGGGCGGTCAGTAGCGGGGGGCCAAGAGACCCAGTACTTC.

This clone was found once. V and J are TRBV6-5 and TRBJ1-5, with a tentative D call TRBD1 (6 bases). Germline V CDR1 and CDR2: MNHEY, SVGAGI. The CDR3 contains 14 residues. The V end lost 6 bases, the J end lost 7 bases, and 16 bases lay between the germline ends. CDR3 protein: CASSPRKGEQPQHF. CDR3 DNA sequence: TGTGCCAGCAGCCCACGGAAGGGGGAACAGCCCCAGCATTTT.

The rearrangement uses TRBV5-4 and TRBJ2-1, with 9 bases identical to TRBD2. V lost 0 bases and J lost 5; bases outside the gene matches: 6. CDR3 length: 16 amino acids. The V gene's germline CDR1 is SGHNT and CDR2 YYREEE (reference sequence). The CDR3 is CASSLVPAGGNNEQFF. The CDR3 coding sequence is TGTGCCAGCAGCTTGGTTCCAGCGGGGGGAAACAATGAGCAGTTCTTC.

This chain links TRBV21-1 with TRBJ1-2; the D call in the table, TRBD1, was not verified against the DNA. TRBV21-1 is noted as a pseudogene. The CDR3 spans 14 residues. The CDR3 sequence: CASSNPTGDHGYTF. The CDR3 DNA is TGTGCCAGCAGCAACCCGACAGGGGACCATGGCTACACCTTC.

The rearrangement links TRBV6-2 or TRBV6-3 to TRBJ1-1, with D possibly TRBD1 on 5 matching bases. The CDR3 is 14 amino acids. V was cut by 1 base and J by 3 bases, with 9 bases left in between. Germline V gives CDR1 MNHEY, CDR2 SVGEGT. DNA of the CDR3: TGTGCCAGCAGTTACTACGGCAGGGACACTGAAGCTTTCTTT. It codes for CASSYYGRDTEAFF.

The rearrangement joins TRBV28 to TRBJ1-2, with D unresolved. Per the germline V gene, CDR1 is MDHEN and CDR2 is SYDVKM. V lost 2 bases to trimming and J lost 1 base, with 5 bases between them. The CDR3 loop spans 13 amino acids. The CDR3 sequence: CASSLPVNYGYTF. As DNA, the CDR3 is TGTGCCAGCAGTTTACCAGTTAACTATGGCTACACCTTC.

V and J are TRBV18 and TRBJ2-2; tentative D call: TRBD2 (7 bases). CDR3 length: 16 amino acids. Deletions cut 2 bases from V and 4 bases from J, with 14 bases between. Germline loops: CDR1 KGHSH, CDR2 LQKENI. The CDR3 region is CASSPGGRGGTGELFF. CDR3 nucleotide sequence: TGTGCCAGCTCACCAGGGGGTAGGGGGGGCACCGGGGAGCTGTTTTTT.

In DNA, the CDR3 is TGTGCCAGCAGCGTAGAGGGACAGCTTTATAATTCACCCCTCCACTTT. Amino acids: CASSVEGQLYNSPLHF. The chain couples TRBV9 to TRBJ1-6, with 7 bases matching TRBD1. This CDR3 contains 16 residues. V dropped 0 bases and J dropped 4; count of bases not matched to a gene: 4. The germline CDR1 and CDR2 sequences are SGDLS and YYNGEE.

The rearrangement links TRBV7-9 to TRBJ2-7, with D unresolved. The CDR3 has 15 residues. The germline V gene encodes CDR1 SEHNR and CDR2 FQNEAQ (reference sequence). V shed 0 bases and J shed 0 bases, with 9 bases lying between them. The CDR3 nucleotides read TGTGCCAGCAGCTTAGCGCAGCCAGGCTCCTACGAGCAGTACGTC. Translated: CASSLAQPGSYEQYV.

The gene calls are TRBV23-1 and TRBJ2-7, with D maybe TRBD2 (5 bases). TRBV23-1 is labeled an ORF, and its function is uncertain. Between the trimmed V and J ends, which lost 6 bases and 1 base, there was a span of 10 bases. There are 13 residues in the CDR3. The CDR3 sequence is CASRLGESYEQYV. CDR3 sequence (DNA): TGCGCCAGCAGACTCGGGGAATCCTACGAGCAGTACGTC.

The V gene is TRBV19, the J gene TRBJ2-1; TRBD2 aligns across 8 bases. The germline V gene encodes CDR1 LNHDA and CDR2 SQIVND (reference sequence). V dropped 5 bases and J dropped 7; count of bases not matched to a gene: 10. The CDR3 spans 15 residues. CDR3 in amino acids: CASSPSGWVGNEQFF. The CDR3 nucleotides read TGTGCCAGTAGTCCTAGCGGGTGGGTTGGGAATGAGCAGTTCTTC. Looking up the rest from reference TRBV19 and TRBJ2-1 gives the full variable domain: DGGITQSPKYLFRKEGQNVTLSCEQNLNHDAMYWYRQDPGQGLRLIYYSQIVNDFQKGDIAEGYSVSREKKESFPLTVTSAQKNPTAFYLCASSPSGWVGNEQFFGPGTRLTVL.

The rearrangement links TRBV7-3 to TRBJ2-1; TRBD2 aligns across 11 bases. The CDR3 is 15 amino acids. Germline CDR1 is SGHTA and CDR2 is FQGTGA. After removal of 5 bases from V and 6 bases from J, the junction contained 6 bases not matched to a gene. This CDR3 is CASSVAGGTSNEQFF. CDR3 DNA sequence: TGTGCCAGCAGCGTAGCGGGGGGGACAAGCAATGAGCAGTTCTTC.

The chain combines TRBV4-1 with TRBJ1-5, with unresolved D. Germline CDR1 is MGHRA and CDR2 is YSYEKL. The CDR3 covers 13 residues. The V end was cut by 3 bases, the J end by 7 bases, with 10 bases between. Here the CDR3 reads CASSHHGEQPQHF. CDR3 in DNA: TGCGCCAGCAGCCACCACGGGGAACAGCCCCAGCATTTT.

This clone was observed a handful of times. The J gene is TRBJ1-3, the V gene TRBV29-1; D is perhaps TRBD1 (5 bases). The CDR3 is 14 amino acids. The V end lost 1 base, the J end lost 2 bases, and 9 bases lay between the germline ends. Germline lookup yields CDR1 SQVTM and CDR2 ANQGSEA. Written as DNA, the CDR3 is TGCAGCGTTGAAGGCCTCAGGGCTGGAAACACCATATATTTT. Its protein is CSVEGLRAGNTIYF.